A selection of T cell receptor beta chains follows, all from one sample in a study of blood T cell repertoires in COVID-19. Assay used: immunoSEQ multiplex PCR; TCRdb lists only in-frame clones, some missing. The table shows 110,000 to 150,000 clones, with 86% occurring only once. Sequenced input: PBMCs or T cells enriched from blood (not recorded which). Every receptor here comes from a man aged 50 or older who had recovered from COVID-19. CDR3s include the opening cysteine and the closing phenylalanine or tryptophan. D genes are given only for firm matches. Size tells how often a clone was seen (once, few, many) or the class of an expanded clone, and some rows leave it out.

d_call,j_call,v_call,clone_size,cdr3_nt,cdr3_aa
TRBD1,TRBJ1-2,TRBV4-1,.,TGCGCCAGCAGCCGAAGCGGCAGGGGGCAGGACTATGGCTACACCTTC,CASSRSGRGQDYGYTF
.,TRBJ2-3,TRBV11-2,.,TGTGCCAGCAGCTCAAGCGGGAGCACAGATACGCAGTATTTT,CASSSSGSTDTQYF
TRBD2,TRBJ2-1,TRBV6-1,.,TGTGCCAGCAGTGAAGCGGCGGGAGGAAGCAATGAGCAGTTCTTC,CASSEAAGGSNEQFF
.,TRBJ1-1,TRBV7-2,.,TGTGCCAGCAGCTTAGGGGGTTTTGCGGGGAACACTGAAGCTTTCTTT,CASSLGGFAGNTEAFF
TRBD1,TRBJ1-5,TRBV18,.,TGTGCCAGCTCAAACAGGGGGCAAGGCAATCAGCCCCAGCATTTT,CASSNRGQGNQPQHF
.,TRBJ2-5,TRBV18,.,TGTGCCAGCTCACCACCGAGTTTGGAGACCCAGTACTTC,CASSPPSLETQYF
.,TRBJ1-2,TRBV30,.,TGTGCCTGGAGTCTCGGGGGAGGCCGAACTTATGGCTACACCTTC,CAWSLGGGRTYGYTF
TRBD2,TRBJ2-1,TRBV7-2,.,TGTGCCAGCAGCCTTGGGTTAGCGGGATCTGGTGAGCAGTTCTTC,CASSLGLAGSGEQFF
.,TRBJ2-7,TRBV28,few,TGTGCCAGCATGAACGGCTACGAGCAGTACTTC,CASMNGYEQYF
TRBD2,TRBJ2-3,TRBV5-4,.,TGTGCCAGCAGTGAAGGACTAGCGGGAGGTTCAGATACGCAGTATTTT,CASSEGLAGGSDTQYF
TRBD2,TRBJ2-5,TRBV7-2,.,TGTGCCAGCAGCTTAGCGAGTAGCGGGGGGGCGATGGGGACCCAGTACTTC,CASSLASSGGAMGTQYF
TRBD1,TRBJ2-1,TRBV11-2,.,TGTGCCAGCAGCTTATATCTGGGACAGTACAATGAGCAGTTCTTC,CASSLYLGQYNEQFF
.,TRBJ1-1,TRBV30,.,TGTGCCTGGAGTGCCCGGGGGGGTAACACTGAAGCTTTCTTT,CAWSARGGNTEAFF
TRBD1,TRBJ1-6,TRBV4-3,.,TGCGCCAGCAGCCAGCCGACAGGGTCCAATTCACCCCTCCACTTT,CASSQPTGSNSPLHF
.,TRBJ1-5,TRBV5-4,once,TGTGCCACCGGGGTTGGGGGGGGGCAGCCCCAGCATTTT,CATGVGGGQPQHF
.,TRBJ1-2,TRBV7-3,.,TGTGCCAGCAGCTTAAACGCTCTCGCGGATGGCTACACCTTC,CASSLNALADGYTF
.,TRBJ1-1,TRBV30,once,TGTGCCTGGAGTGTACAAACAGGGTGGATAGCAGCTTTCTTT,CAWSVQTGWIAAFF
.,TRBJ1-5,TRBV19,few,TGTGCCAGTAGTATTTCTGGTCAGGCGAGCAATCAGCCCCAGCATTTT,CASSISGQASNQPQHF
TRBD1,TRBJ1-2,TRBV19,.,TGTGCCAGTAGTATTGGGACAGGGATTCGGGGCTACACCTTC,CASSIGTGIRGYTF
.,TRBJ1-1,TRBV6-5,.,TGTGCCAGCAGTTACGCCAGGGGCGAAACTGAAGCTTTCTTT,CASSYARGETEAFF
TRBD1,TRBJ2-2,TRBV7-3,.,TGTGCCAGCAGCTCCGGACAGGGAAACACCGGGGAGCTGTTTTTT,CASSSGQGNTGELFF
TRBD1,TRBJ1-6,TRBV24-1,.,TGTGCCACCAGTGAGTATTACAGGGGCGGGAATTCACCCCTCCACTTT,CATSEYYRGGNSPLHF
.,TRBJ2-1,TRBV7-8,few,TGTGCCAGCAGCTGGAGGGAGGTTTCAGTCGGTGAGCAGTTCTTC,CASSWREVSVGEQFF
TRBD1,TRBJ1-1,TRBV29-1,.,TGCAGCGCCAAGACAGGGTCCTCTAATCAGGGGACTGAAGCTTTCTTT,CSAKTGSSNQGTEAFF
.,TRBJ1-6,TRBV12-3/TRBV12-4,.,TGTGCCAGCGGAGGTGATAGTTCACCCCTCCACTTT,CASGGDSSPLHF
TRBD1,TRBJ1-1,TRBV5-3,.,TGTGCCAGAAGCCTGCTACAGGGGGACACTGAAGCTTTCTTT,CARSLLQGDTEAFF
.,TRBJ1-4,TRBV27,once,TGTGCCAGCAGTAATCCGACAGAGAATGAAAAACTGTTTTTT,CASSNPTENEKLFF
.,TRBJ2-5,TRBV30,.,TGTGCCTGGAGTGTACTGGTTGGTAGGACCCAGTACTTC,CAWSVLVGRTQYF
TRBD1,TRBJ2-6,TRBV18,.,TGTGCCAGCTCCCAACAGGGGCCGGGAGGGGCCAACGTCCTGACTTTC,CASSQQGPGGANVLTF
.,TRBJ1-1,TRBV16,.,TGTGCCAGCAGCCAATCTACCCGGGTAGGTGAAGCTTTCTTT,CASSQSTRVGEAFF
.,TRBJ1-1,TRBV6-5,.,TGTGCCAGCAGGAGGGTGGGGACTGAAGCTTTCTTT,CASRRVGTEAFF
.,TRBJ2-1,TRBV24-1,.,TGTGCCACCAGTGAGATGGACAACGAGCAGTTCTTC,CATSEMDNEQFF
.,TRBJ2-3,TRBV11-2,.,TGTGCCAGCAGCTTAATGGCAGGGAGCACAGATACGCAGTATTTT,CASSLMAGSTDTQYF
TRBD1,TRBJ1-2,TRBV3-1/TRBV3-2,.,TGTGCCAGCAGCCTCAGGACAGGGGGGGACTATGGCTACACCTTC,CASSLRTGGDYGYTF
TRBD1,TRBJ2-7,TRBV28,.,TGTGCCAGCAGACCTAAACCGGGACAGGGGGCTTGGGAGCAGTACTTC,CASRPKPGQGAWEQYF
.,TRBJ1-5,TRBV2,.,TGTGCCAGCAGTATACAGGTTCTGCCCCAGCATTTT,CASSIQVLPQHF
TRBD1,TRBJ1-1,TRBV10-3,.,TGTGCCATCAGGGGACAGGCGAACACTGAAGCTTTCTTT,CAIRGQANTEAFF
.,TRBJ2-1,TRBV3-1/TRBV3-2,.,TGTGCCAGCAGCCAACGCGGGGCAGGCTACAGTGAGCAGTTCTTC,CASSQRGAGYSEQFF
TRBD1,TRBJ1-2,TRBV28,.,TGTGCCAGCAGTTGGACAGGGGTTCGACGGAACTATGGCTACACCTTC,CASSWTGVRRNYGYTF
TRBD2,TRBJ2-1,TRBV4-3,few,TGCGCCAGCAGCCAGAGGACTAGCGGGGGGGCCTATTTCAATGAGCAGTTCTTC,CASSQRTSGGAYFNEQFF
TRBD2,TRBJ2-2,TRBV20-1,.,TGCAGTGCTAGTCCCGCACTTGGGACTAGCGGGGGGGACGCCGGGGAGCTGTTTTTT,CSASPALGTSGGDAGELFF
TRBD2,TRBJ2-1,TRBV5-1,once,TGCGCCAGCAGCTTTTGGCTAGCGGGAGGAGACAATGAGCAGTTCTTC,CASSFWLAGGDNEQFF
TRBD2,TRBJ2-1,TRBV18,once,TGTGCCAGCTCGCCCATAGCGGGAGAGGACAATGAGCAGTTCTTC,CASSPIAGEDNEQFF
TRBD1,TRBJ2-1,TRBV6-5,.,TGTGCCAGCAGGGGGACAGCCCTTTGGAGCAATGAGCAGTTCTTC,CASRGTALWSNEQFF
.,TRBJ2-1,TRBV7-3,.,TGTGCCAGCAGCAGACAAGGCGCGGGGTCCTACAATGAGCAGTTCTTC,CASSRQGAGSYNEQFF
.,TRBJ1-6,TRBV4-1,.,TGCGCCAGCAGCCAAGTCGTAGAATCACCCCTCCACTTT,CASSQVVESPLHF
TRBD1,TRBJ1-2,TRBV7-2,.,TGTGCCAGCAGCTTAGACAGGGGAGACTATGGCTACACCTTC,CASSLDRGDYGYTF
.,TRBJ2-2,TRBV9,.,TGTGCCAGCAGCGTTTGGGCCCGCGACACCGGGGAGCTGTTTTTT,CASSVWARDTGELFF
.,TRBJ1-2,TRBV30,.,TGTGCCTGGGACCCCGACAGCCGAGATTTTTATGGCTACACCTTC,CAWDPDSRDFYGYTF
.,TRBJ2-1,TRBV15,.,TGTGCCACCAGCAGAGCTGAGTACAATGAGCAGTTCTTC,CATSRAEYNEQFF